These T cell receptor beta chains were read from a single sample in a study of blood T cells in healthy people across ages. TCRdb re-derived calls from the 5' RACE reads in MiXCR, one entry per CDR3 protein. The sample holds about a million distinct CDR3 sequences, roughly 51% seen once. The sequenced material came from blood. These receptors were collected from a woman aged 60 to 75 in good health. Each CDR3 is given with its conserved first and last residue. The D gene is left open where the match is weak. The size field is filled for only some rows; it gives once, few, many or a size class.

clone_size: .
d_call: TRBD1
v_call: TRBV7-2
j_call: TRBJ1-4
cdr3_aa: CASSRDSSTNEKLFF
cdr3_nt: TGTGCCAGCAGCAGGGACAGCTCAACTAATGAAAAACTGTTTTTT

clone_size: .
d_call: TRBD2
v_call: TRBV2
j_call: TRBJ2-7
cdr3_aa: CASMLGEAGGRYEQYF
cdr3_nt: TGTGCCAGCATGTTGGGGGAAGCGGGAGGAAGGTACGAGCAGTACTTC

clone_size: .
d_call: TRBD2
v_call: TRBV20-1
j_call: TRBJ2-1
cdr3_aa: CSARSRRTSGLSYNEQFF
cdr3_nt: TGCAGTGCTAGAAGCCGCAGGACTAGCGGGCTGTCCTACAATGAGCAGTTCTTC

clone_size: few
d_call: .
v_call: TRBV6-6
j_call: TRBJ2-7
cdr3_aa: CASIRVLGSYEQYF
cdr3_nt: TGTGCCAGCATAAGGGTCCTCGGGTCCTACGAGCAGTACTTC

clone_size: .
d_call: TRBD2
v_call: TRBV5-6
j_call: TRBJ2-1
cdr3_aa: CASSPFLTSDRGRRFF
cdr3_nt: TGTGCCAGCAGCCCGTTTCTCACTAGCGATCGTGGGAGGCGGTTCTTC

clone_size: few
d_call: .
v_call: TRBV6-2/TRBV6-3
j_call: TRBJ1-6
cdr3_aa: CASSGPRASSDSPLHF
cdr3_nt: TGTGCCAGCAGCGGGCCCAGGGCCTCGTCTGATTCACCCCTCCACTTT

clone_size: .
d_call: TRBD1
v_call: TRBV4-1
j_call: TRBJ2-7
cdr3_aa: CASSQGTGRTYEQYF
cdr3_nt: TGCGCCAGCAGCCAAGGGACAGGGAGGACCTACGAGCAGTACTTC

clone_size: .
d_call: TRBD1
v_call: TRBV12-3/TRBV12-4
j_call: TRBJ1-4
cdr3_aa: CASTWTGSTEKLFF
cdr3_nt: TGTGCCAGCACCTGGACAGGGAGTACTGAAAAACTGTTTTTT

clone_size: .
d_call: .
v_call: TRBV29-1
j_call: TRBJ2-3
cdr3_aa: CSGQLSTDTQYF
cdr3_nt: TGCAGCGGACAGCTAAGCACAGATACGCAGTATTTT

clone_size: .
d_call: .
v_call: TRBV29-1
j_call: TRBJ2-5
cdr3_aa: CSVQIRGRQETQYF
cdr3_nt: TGCAGCGTGCAAATCAGGGGTAGACAAGAGACCCAGTACTTC

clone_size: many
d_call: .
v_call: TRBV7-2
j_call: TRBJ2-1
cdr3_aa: CASSLVGGIGNNEQFF
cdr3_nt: TGTGCCAGCAGCTTAGTGGGCGGGATTGGAAACAATGAGCAGTTCTTC

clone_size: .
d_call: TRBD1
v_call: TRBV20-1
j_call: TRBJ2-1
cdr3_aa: CSAGWTGGYNEQFF
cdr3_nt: TGCAGTGCTGGATGGACAGGGGGATACAATGAGCAGTTCTTC

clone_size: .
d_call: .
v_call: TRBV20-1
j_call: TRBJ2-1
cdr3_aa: CSARDGDKDRDEQFF
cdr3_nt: TGCAGTGCTAGAGATGGGGACAAAGATCGGGATGAGCAGTTCTTC

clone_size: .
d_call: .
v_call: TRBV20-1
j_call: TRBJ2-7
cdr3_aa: CSARGFAGRNEQYF
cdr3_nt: TGCAGTGCTAGAGGTTTTGCGGGGCGGAACGAGCAGTACTTC

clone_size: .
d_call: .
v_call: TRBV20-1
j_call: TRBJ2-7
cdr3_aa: CSASGGAERSYEQYF
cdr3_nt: TGCAGTGCTAGCGGGGGAGCCGAGCGGTCCTACGAGCAGTACTTC

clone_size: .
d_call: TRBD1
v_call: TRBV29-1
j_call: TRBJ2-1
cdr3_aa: CGVPGQGSNEQFF
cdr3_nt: TGCGGCGTCCCGGGACAGGGGAGTAATGAGCAGTTCTTC

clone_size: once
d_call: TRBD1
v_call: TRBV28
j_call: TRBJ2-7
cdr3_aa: CASSRTGLHEQYF
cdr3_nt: TGTGCCAGCAGTAGGACAGGCTTACACGAGCAGTACTTC

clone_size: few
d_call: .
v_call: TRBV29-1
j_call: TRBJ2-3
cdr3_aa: CSVFRVEGTDTQYF
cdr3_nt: TGCAGCGTTTTTAGGGTTGAAGGCACAGATACGCAGTATTTT

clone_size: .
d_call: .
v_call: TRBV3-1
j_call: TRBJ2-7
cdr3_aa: CASSQVTGTLYEQYF
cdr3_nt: TGTGCCAGCAGCCAAGTTACGGGGACACTATACGAGCAGTACTTC

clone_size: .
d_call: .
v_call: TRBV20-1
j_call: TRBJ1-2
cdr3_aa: CSARESRWGPGDGYTF
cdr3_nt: TGCAGTGCTAGAGAATCTCGGTGGGGCCCGGGGGACGGCTACACCTTC

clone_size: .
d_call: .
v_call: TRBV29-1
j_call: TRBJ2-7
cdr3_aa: CSGEGELSSYNEQYF
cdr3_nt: TGCAGCGGAGAAGGGGAGCTAAGCTCCTACAATGAGCAGTACTTC

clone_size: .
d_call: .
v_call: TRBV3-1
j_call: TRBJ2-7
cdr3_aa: CASSQENSYEQYF
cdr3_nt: TGTGCCAGCAGCCAAGAGAACTCCTACGAGCAGTACTTC

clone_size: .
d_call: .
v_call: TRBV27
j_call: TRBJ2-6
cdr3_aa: CASSRAGTKVANVLTF
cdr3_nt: TGTGCCAGCAGCCGTGCGGGGACCAAGGTGGCCAACGTCCTGACTTTC

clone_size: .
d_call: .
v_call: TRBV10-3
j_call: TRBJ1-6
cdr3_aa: CAISESGQNNSPLHF
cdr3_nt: TGTGCCATTAGTGAGTCGGGGCAGAATAATTCACCCCTCCACTTT

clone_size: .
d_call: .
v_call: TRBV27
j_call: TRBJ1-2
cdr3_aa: CASSPPGSTWGYTF
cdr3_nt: TGTGCCAGCAGTCCCCCGGGTTCCACCTGGGGCTACACCTTC

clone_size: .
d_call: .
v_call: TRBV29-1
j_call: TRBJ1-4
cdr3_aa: CSVTGTSGEKLFF
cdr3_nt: TGCAGCGTTACCGGGACCTCGGGGGAAAAACTGTTTTTT

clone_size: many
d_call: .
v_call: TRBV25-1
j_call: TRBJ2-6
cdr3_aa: CASSPLEGVVAGANVLTF
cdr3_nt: TGTGCCAGCAGTCCCCTGGAGGGGGTGGTAGCTGGGGCCAACGTCCTGACTTTC

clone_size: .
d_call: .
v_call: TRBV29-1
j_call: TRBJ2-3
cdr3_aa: CSGGGGSTDTQYF
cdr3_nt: TGCAGCGGGGGAGGGGGAAGCACAGATACGCAGTATTTT

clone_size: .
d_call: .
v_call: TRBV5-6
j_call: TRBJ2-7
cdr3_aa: CASSSGGKAWEQYF
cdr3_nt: TGTGCCAGCAGCTCAGGCGGGAAGGCATGGGAGCAGTACTTC

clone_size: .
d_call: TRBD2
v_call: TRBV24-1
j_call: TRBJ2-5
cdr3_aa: CATSERGLAGETQYF
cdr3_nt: TGTGCCACCAGTGAAAGGGGACTAGCGGGAGAGACCCAGTACTTC

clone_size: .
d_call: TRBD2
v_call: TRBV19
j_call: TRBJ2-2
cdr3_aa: CASSWTLAGLNTGELFF
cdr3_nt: TGTGCCAGTAGTTGGACACTAGCGGGGTTGAACACCGGGGAGCTGTTTTTT

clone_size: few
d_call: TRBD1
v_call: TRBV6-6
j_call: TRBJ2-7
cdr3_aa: CASSYSAGQGAYEQYF
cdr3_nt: TGTGCCAGCAGTTACTCGGCGGGACAGGGGGCTTACGAGCAGTACTTC

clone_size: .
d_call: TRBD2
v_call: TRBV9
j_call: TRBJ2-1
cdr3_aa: CASSSSEGTSVGSSYNEQFF
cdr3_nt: TGTGCCAGCAGCAGTTCTGAGGGGACTAGCGTAGGGAGCTCCTACAATGAGCAGTTCTTC

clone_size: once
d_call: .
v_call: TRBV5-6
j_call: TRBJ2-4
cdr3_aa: CASSPLEGGKNIQYF
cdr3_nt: TGTGCCAGCAGCCCCCTGGAGGGGGGCAAAAACATTCAGTACTTC

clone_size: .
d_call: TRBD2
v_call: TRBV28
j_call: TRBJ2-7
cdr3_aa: CASSLQLAGTYEQYF
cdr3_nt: TGTGCCAGCAGTTTACAACTAGCGGGGACCTACGAGCAGTACTTC

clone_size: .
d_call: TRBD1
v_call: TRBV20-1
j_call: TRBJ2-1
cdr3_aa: CSAPDRAVYNEQFF
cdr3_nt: TGCAGTGCCCCCGACAGGGCTGTCTACAATGAGCAGTTCTTC

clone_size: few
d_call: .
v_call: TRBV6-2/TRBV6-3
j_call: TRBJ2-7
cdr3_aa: CASSYTKAGSSGELSYEQYF
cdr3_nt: TGTGCCAGCAGTTACACGAAGGCGGGATCTTCGGGAGAGCTCTCCTACGAGCAGTACTTC

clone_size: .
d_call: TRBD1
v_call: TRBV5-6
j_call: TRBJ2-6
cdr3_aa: CASNGQGWVWFGGGANVLTF
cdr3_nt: TGTGCCAGCAACGGACAGGGGTGGGTTTGGTTTGGTGGTGGGGCCAACGTCCTGACTTTC

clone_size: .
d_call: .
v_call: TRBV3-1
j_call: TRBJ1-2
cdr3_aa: CASSQSQTGGYTF
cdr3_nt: TGTGCCAGCAGCCAAAGTCAGACGGGTGGCTACACCTTC

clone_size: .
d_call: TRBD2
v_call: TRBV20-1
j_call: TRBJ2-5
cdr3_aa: CSARDGPSGIETQYF
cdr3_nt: TGCAGTGCTAGAGATGGGCCTAGCGGGATAGAGACCCAGTACTTC

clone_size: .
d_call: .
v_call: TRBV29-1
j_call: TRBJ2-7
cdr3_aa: CSVEKGSSYNEQYF
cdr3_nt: TGCAGCGTTGAGAAGGGAAGCTCCTACAATGAGCAGTACTTC

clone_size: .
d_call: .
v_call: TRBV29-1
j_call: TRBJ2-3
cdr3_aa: CSARRGHFTDTQYF
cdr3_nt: TGCAGCGCCCGCCGTGGCCATTTCACAGATACGCAGTATTTT